This T cell receptor beta chain derives from a study of a mutant IDH1 vaccine in newly diagnosed glioma. Overall study context: Earlier therapy was either radiotherapy, temozolomide, or both, and most got both. Week 35 held visit V12, while week 47 held visit V13. Notes on the study in general: Changes in top peripheral clonotypes did not appear linked to pseudoprogression.

Time point noted: week 47, end of study. The vaccine gave 300 ug of a 20-mer mutant IDH1 peptide subcutaneously per dose. Using immunoSEQ multiplex PCR, the repertoire was profiled, and TCRdb retains in-frame clones only, with some absent. The sample holds tens of thousands of clones; less than 80% are singletons and the top ten take roughly 5.4%. As to this clone: No antigen is known for it.

This CDR3 has 15 amino acids. CDR1 is SGHVS, CDR2 FNYEAQ, per germline. Unmatched junction bases numbered 5, after V lost 5 bases and J lost 0 bases. This receptor was identified in a man between 50 and 59 years old with glioma. This sequence joins TRBV7-6 and TRBJ1-1; 8 bases match TRBD1. Specimen: PBMCs, collected from a glioma patient whose treatment included an IDH1 peptide vaccine. CDR3 amino acids: CASSQTGVLNTEAFF. CDR3 nucleotides: TGTGCCAGCAGCCAGACAGGGGTACTGAACACTGAAGCTTTCTTT. Drawing the rest from reference TRBV7-6 and TRBJ1-1, the complete variable domain is GAGVSQSPRYKVTKRGQDVALRCDPISGHVSLYWYRQALGQGPEFLTYFNYEAQQDKSGLPNDRFSAERPEGSISTLTIQRTEQRDSAMYRCASSQTGVLNTEAFFGQGTRLTVV.